This T cell receptor beta chain comes out of a study of identical twins. This clonotype was seen a handful of times. The antigen is not known. A single record per CDR3 protein comes from TCRdb applying MiXCR to the 5' RACE reads. The table has 500,000 or so distinct CDR3 sequences, about 20% seen once. General observations from the study: In beta out-of-frame sequences, the excess sharing between twins was weaker.

The CDR3 consists of 14 residues. The germline V and J ends were trimmed by 3 bases and 0 bases, with 9 bases remaining between them. CDR1 and CDR2 from the germline V gene are DFQATT and SNEGSKA (reference sequence). A further study also used this sample, focusing on T cells expressing NK-cell markers. In that study: The authors sequenced eight donors, of whom seven were HCMV-seropositive and one was seronegative. What restricted sorting to alpha-beta TCR T cells in several experiments was an anti-gamma-delta TCR antibody.

The specimen sequenced was CD4+ T cells sorted from blood. The receptor was derived from a woman under 30 in good health. The chain combines TRBV20-1 with TRBJ1-3; D remains unclear. DNA for the CDR3: TGCAGTGCTAGTGGCCATTACTCTGGAAACACCATATATTTT. Amino acids: CSASGHYSGNTIYF.